The subject of this entry is one T cell receptor (beta chain). Some clones are missing from TCRdb's copy, which holds only in-frame ones; the method was immunoSEQ multiplex PCR. The table has tens of thousands of clones, roughly 95% seen once. This sample was taken from a study of cytomegalovirus exposure and HLA in healthy donors. Germline V gene data show CDR1 as SGHVS and CDR2 as FQNEAQ. The CDR3 has 19 residues. The trim removed 0 bases at V and 0 bases at J, leaving 9 bases unmatched. The sequenced material came from PBMCs. V and J are TRBV7-8 and TRBJ2-1; 9 nucleotides match TRBD2. This clonotype originated in a woman between 18 and 29 years old in good health and CMV-seropositive. The CDR3 nucleotides are TGTGCCAGCAGCTTAGCTCGATCGCTAGCGGGGATCTCCTACAATGAGCAGTTCTTC. Protein: CASSLARSLAGISYNEQFF. Based on the CDR3 plus reference TRBV7-8 and TRBJ2-1, the full variable domain is GAGVSQSPRYKVAKRGQDVALRCDPISGHVSLFWYQQALGQGPEFLTYFQNEAQLDKSGLPSDRFFAERPEGSVSTLKIQRTQQEDSAVYLCASSLARSLAGISYNEQFFGPGTRLTVL.